This T cell receptor beta chain was sequenced in a study of shared clonotypes between healthy human individuals. Original processing notes: ImmunoSEQ supplied junction-only sequences lacking quality scores, so filtering was different. Some clones are missing from TCRdb's copy, which holds only in-frame ones; the method was immunoSEQ multiplex PCR. That table supplies the V and J calls and clone size; D and trimming were determined from the DNA. The data hold about 520,000 clones, with about 96% observed a single time. The V segment lost 0 bases and the J segment 5 bases; nucleotides outside the gene matches: 7. The CDR3 is made up of 16 amino acids. CDR1 is LNHNV and CDR2 is YYDKDF in the germline V gene (reference sequence). Recent vaccinations or acute infections were absent in the healthy HIV-negative adult donors. The investigators split CD4+ cells into a CD45RA+ naive subset and a CD45RA-negative memory subset.

Concerning this clone itself: Its antigen is not known.

Study conclusions and caveats: In this cohort, only blood was sampled, and tissue repertoires likely differ.

This receptor was taken from a woman in her twenties or thirties in good health. The sequencing sample was made of naive CD4+ T cells sorted from blood. The subset: CD45RA+ positively selected. The chain employs TRBV15 and TRBJ1-5; 7 bases align to TRBD1. The CDR3 nucleotides read TGTGCCACCAGCAGAGATCTAACAGGGGAGGATCAGCCCCAGCATTTT. Protein sequence: CATSRDLTGEDQPQHF.